A single sample is the source of the 29 T cell receptor beta chains below, sequenced in a study of cytomegalovirus exposure and HLA in healthy donors. Both 60 Vbeta primers and 13 Jbeta primers went into the PCR. The data were produced by immunoSEQ multiplex PCR, yet TCRdb's version contains in-frame clones alone and is incomplete. This sample has fewer than 65,000 clones, with about 80% found just once. Sequencing input: PBMCs. These receptors originate from a woman aged 40 to 55 in good health and CMV-seropositive.

The table lists this clone with a few counts. The V and J genes are TRBV19 and TRBJ1-1; possibly TRBD1 for D (6 bases). This CDR3 has 14 amino acids. Germline V lookup: CDR1 LNHDA, CDR2 SQIVND (reference sequence). Trimming removed 5 bases at V and 0 bases at J, with 10 bases between. The CDR3 nucleotides read TGTGCCAGTAGTCGCAGGGGTCTGAACACTGAAGCTTTCTTT. This translates into CASSRRGLNTEAFF.

The rearrangement joins TRBV6-1 to TRBJ1-2, with 10 bases matching TRBD1. The germline V gene has CDR1 MNHNS and CDR2 SASEGT. Trimming took 2 bases from V and 4 from J; bases not matched to a gene: 4. There are 15 residues in the CDR3. CDR3 nucleotides: TGTGCCAGCAGTGAAAGGGACAGGGGAGGCTATGGCTACACCTTC. Its protein is CASSERDRGGYGYTF.

The V gene is TRBV19, the J gene TRBJ1-1, with D hard to call. Germline-derived CDR1 and CDR2 are LNHDA and SQIVND (reference sequence). CDR3 length: 14 amino acids. V lost 0 bases and J 4 bases, leaving 9 bases between the germline ends. CDR3 sequence reads: CASSIDRIGTEAFF. CDR3 in DNA: TGTGCCAGTAGTATAGACAGGATAGGCACTGAAGCTTTCTTT. Using reference TRBV19 and TRBJ1-1 for the parts outside the CDR3, the full variable domain is DGGITQSPKYLFRKEGQNVTLSCEQNLNHDAMYWYRQDPGQGLRLIYYSQIVNDFQKGDIAEGYSVSREKKESFPLTVTSAQKNPTAFYLCASSIDRIGTEAFFGQGTRLTVV.

This chain joins TRBV18 and TRBJ2-2, with D perhaps matching TRBD1 (6 bases). V lost 9 bases and J 5 bases, leaving 16 bases between the germline ends. Germline V gives CDR1 KGHSH, CDR2 LQKENI. CDR3 length: 14 residues. CDR3 loop: CARSQTGLTGELFF. CDR3 bases: TGTGCCAGATCTCAAACAGGGCTGACCGGGGAGCTGTTTTTT.

The chain joins TRBV27 to TRBJ2-1; tentative D call: TRBD2 (6 bases). V lost 2 bases, J lost 0 bases, and 8 bases lay in between. Germline lookup yields CDR1 MNHEY and CDR2 SMNVEV (reference sequence). The CDR3 has 15 residues. CDR3 in DNA: TGTGCCAGCAGTTTAGTCGGGGGCTCCTACAATGAGCAGTTCTTC. It yields the protein CASSLVGGSYNEQFF.

This chain connects TRBV7-8 to TRBJ2-1; the match to TRBD2 covers 10 bases. This CDR3 has 16 residues. Trimming at V came to 5 bases and at J to 4 bases, leaving 8 bases not matched to a gene. Germline CDR1 is SGHVS and CDR2 is FQNEAQ. The CDR3 DNA reads TGTGCCAGCAGCGGACAGCGGGGGGGATTTTACAATGAGCAGTTCTTC. This gives the protein CASSGQRGGFYNEQFF. Filled out from reference TRBV7-8 and TRBJ2-1, the complete variable domain reads GAGVSQSPRYKVAKRGQDVALRCDPISGHVSLFWYQQALGQGPEFLTYFQNEAQLDKSGLPSDRFFAERPEGSVSTLKIQRTQQEDSAVYLCASSGQRGGFYNEQFFGPGTRLTVL.

The gene calls are TRBV7-6 and TRBJ2-5; 9 bases line up with TRBD1. There are 15 residues in the CDR3. V lost 5 bases and J lost 5; bases outside the gene matches: 9. Germline lookup yields CDR1 SGHVS and CDR2 FNYEAQ. The CDR3 loop is CASSAGQGTGETQYF. In nucleotides, the CDR3 is TGTGCCAGCAGCGCCGGACAGGGGACTGGGGAGACCCAGTACTTC.

The chain links TRBV29-1 to TRBJ1-5; D might be TRBD1 (6 bases). From germline, CDR1 is SQVTM and CDR2 ANQGSEA. V lost 3 bases, J lost 7 bases, and 13 bases lay in between. This CDR3 has 13 residues. The CDR3 DNA follows: TGCAGCGTTGAGGCAGGGGAGGGGCAGCCCCAGCATTTT. It encodes CSVEAGEGQPQHF. The full variable domain, in which reference TRBV29-1 and TRBJ1-5 provide the parts outside the CDR3, is SAVISQKPSRDICQRGTSLTIQCQVDSQVTMMFWYRQQPGQSLTLIATANQGSEATYESGFVIDKFPISRPNLTFSTLTVSNMSPEDSSIYLCSVEAGEGQPQHFGDGTRLSIL.

The gene calls are TRBV5-8 and TRBJ1-1; 7 positions agree with TRBD1. Germline V gene data show CDR1 as SGHTS and CDR2 as YDEGEE. Unmatched junction bases numbered 7, after V lost 4 bases and J lost 4 bases. The CDR3 sequence is 14 residues long. CDR3 DNA sequence: TGTGCCAGCAGCCTTCCACAGGGGACCACTGAAGCTTTCTTT. Translating gives CASSLPQGTTEAFF.

The chain uses TRBV5-1 and TRBJ2-1; TRBD1 aligns across 7 bases. The CDR3 length is 18 residues. J was trimmed by 3 bases and V by 4 bases; bases with no gene match: 16. From germline, CDR1 is SGHRS and CDR2 YFSETQ. CDR3 nucleotides: TGCGCCAGCAGCCTTGGCTTCCTGGGACAGCGATACTACAATGAGCAGTTCTTC. This translates into CASSLGFLGQRYYNEQFF.

This clone was seen a handful of times. The gene calls are TRBV5-8 and TRBJ1-6; 9 bases are a match to TRBD1. V shed 4 bases, J shed 14 bases, and the junction held 13 bases outside the gene matches. The CDR3 has 15 amino acids. Germline CDR1 SGHTS, CDR2 YDEGEE. CDR3 sequence reads: CASSPRTGDPLTLHF. The CDR3 DNA reads as TGTGCCAGCAGCCCAAGGACAGGGGACCCGTTAACCCTCCACTTT.

The chain joins TRBV7-8 to TRBJ1-6; no clear D gene. Germline V gives CDR1 SGHVS, CDR2 FQNEAQ. Trimming shortened V by 6 bases and J by 7 bases, and 7 bases separated the two germline ends. This CDR3 comprises 12 residues. The CDR3 sequence is CASSPENSPLHF. CDR3 coding DNA: TGTGCCAGCAGTCCGGAGAATTCACCCCTCCACTTT.

The chain is built from TRBV19 and TRBJ2-5; weak D call: TRBD1 (5 bases). From germline, CDR1 is LNHDA and CDR2 SQIVND (reference sequence). Trimming took 5 bases from V and 5 from J, leaving 9 bases between them. The CDR3 consists of 12 residues. The CDR3 region has the DNA TGTGCCAGTAGTCGATCAGGGGAGACCCAGTACTTC. It encodes CASSRSGETQYF.

This clone was seen a handful of times. The chain couples TRBV5-5 to TRBJ1-2; a possible D gene is TRBD1 (5 bases). V dropped 0 bases and J dropped 6 bases, with 18 bases sitting between them. Germline-derived CDR1 and CDR2 are SGHKS and YYEKEE (reference sequence). The CDR3 consists of 16 residues. The CDR3 DNA reads as TGTGCCAGCAGCTTGGGCGCCCCAGGGAATGCGGATGGCTACACCTTC. Protein sequence: CASSLGAPGNADGYTF.

The chain joins TRBV6-5 to TRBJ2-2; possible D gene TRBD1, 5 bases. The CDR3 runs 15 residues. V lost 6 bases and J lost 3, with 14 bases in between. Germline values: CDR1 MNHEY, CDR2 SVGAGI. Here the CDR3 reads CASRAGNIYTGELFF. CDR3 in DNA: TGTGCCAGCAGGGCAGGGAACATCTACACCGGGGAGCTGTTTTTT.

The chain uses TRBV2 and TRBJ2-2, with D maybe TRBD1 (6 bases). Germline CDR1 and CDR2: SNHLY and FYNNEI. V lost 6 bases to trimming and J lost 5 bases, with 10 bases between them. The CDR3 spans 13 residues. CDR3 in DNA: TGTGCCAGCAGCTGGGGGCCAACCGGGGAGCTGTTTTTT. Protein: CASSWGPTGELFF.

The table lists this clone with a few counts. This chain joins TRBV10-3 and TRBJ1-6; D is perhaps TRBD1 (5 bases). The germline V gene encodes CDR1 ENHRY and CDR2 SYGVKD. Deletions cut 8 bases from V and 7 bases from J, with 12 bases between. This CDR3 has 13 amino acids. CDR3: CAISSGDNSPLHF. Here the CDR3 DNA reads TGTGCCATCTCCTCGGGGGACAATTCACCCCTCCACTTT.

This clone occurred a few times. J is TRBJ2-7 and V is TRBV10-3; 10 bases line up with TRBD1. Unmatched junction bases numbered 8, after V lost 4 bases and J lost 5 bases. This CDR3 region has 15 residues. Looked up from germline, CDR1 is ENHRY and CDR2 is SYGVKD. CDR3 DNA sequence: TGTGCCATCAGTGCAGGGACAGGGGAATTGGACGAGCAGTACTTC. Translating it yields CAISAGTGELDEQYF.

In this sample, this clone turned up a few times. The chain recombines TRBV5-6 with TRBJ2-3; TRBD1 agrees at 10 bases. The CDR3 consists of 15 residues. V lost 4 bases to trimming and J lost 4 bases; unmatched junction nucleotides: 6. Germline V CDR1 and CDR2: SGHDT, YYEEEE. The DNA of the CDR3 is TGTGCCAGCAGCCGATCCGGGACAGGGGCAGATACGCAGTATTTT. This codes for CASSRSGTGADTQYF.

The chain carries TRBV5-1 and TRBJ2-1, with D uncertain. Per germline, CDR1 SGHRS and CDR2 YFSETQ. The CDR3 covers 13 residues. Trimming removed 2 bases from V and 5 bases from J, with 8 bases in between. The DNA of the CDR3 is TGCGCCAGCAGCTTCTACAGTCACAATGAGCAGTTCTTC. This sequence encodes CASSFYSHNEQFF.

The chain recombines TRBV13 with TRBJ2-7; 10 nucleotides line up with TRBD2. This CDR3 region has 15 residues. Germline CDR1 reads PRHDT; CDR2 reads FYEKMQ (reference sequence). After removal of 5 bases from V and 3 bases from J, the junction contained 7 bases not matched to a gene. CDR3 protein: CASSEMGTSVYEQYF. The CDR3 DNA is TGTGCCAGCAGCGAGATGGGGACTAGCGTCTACGAGCAGTACTTC.

The J gene is TRBJ2-7, the V gene TRBV5-1; TRBD2 matches 8 bases. Germline CDR1 reads SGHRS; CDR2 reads YFSETQ. V lost 2 bases, J lost 9 bases, and 10 bases stayed unmatched. The CDR3 is 14 amino acids. The CDR3 is CASSLGSGTPGQYF. The CDR3 nucleotides are TGCGCCAGCAGCTTAGGTAGCGGGACCCCCGGGCAGTACTTC.

The rearrangement joins TRBV11-2 to TRBJ2-5, with 11 bases aligning to TRBD2. Germline V gene data show CDR1 as SGHAT and CDR2 as FQNNGV. The CDR3 has 15 residues. Unmatched junction bases numbered 0, after V lost 2 bases and J lost 1 base. The CDR3 DNA follows: TGTGCCAGCAGCTTAACTAGCGGGGGCCAAGAGACCCAGTACTTC. It is translated as CASSLTSGGQETQYF.

The CDR3 sequence is CASSTGTGGNTIYF. The CDR3 DNA reads as TGTGCCAGCAGTACCGGGACAGGGGGAAACACCATATATTTT. The rearrangement uses TRBV6-5 and TRBJ1-3; TRBD1 matches at 9 bases. CDR1 is MNHEY and CDR2 is SVGAGI in the germline V gene. J was trimmed by 4 bases and V by 5 bases; bases with no gene match: 3. This CDR3 has 14 residues.

J is TRBJ1-3 and V is TRBV6-6, with D unresolved. CDR1 is MNHNY and CDR2 is SVGAGI in the germline V gene (reference sequence). The CDR3 consists of 13 residues. CDR3 loop: CASRGTTGNTIYF. For the CDR3, the DNA is TGTGCATCCCGGGGTACTACTGGAAACACCATATATTTT.

The chain couples TRBV5-1 to TRBJ2-3; D uncertain. This CDR3 spans 14 amino acids. V was cut by 5 bases and J by 2 bases, with 12 bases left in between. CDR1 and CDR2 (germline): SGHRS, YFSETQ. CDR3 nucleotides: TGCGCCAGCAGATTGACTCGATTCACAGATACGCAGTATTTT. Amino acid sequence: CASRLTRFTDTQYF.

The chain combines TRBV13 with TRBJ2-5, with D tentatively TRBD2 (6 bases). The V end was cut by 5 bases, the J end by 4 bases, with 11 bases between. This CDR3 is built from 13 residues. Germline lookup yields CDR1 PRHDT and CDR2 FYEKMQ (reference sequence). In DNA form, the CDR3 reads TGTGCCAGCAGCGCTACCGGGGGAGAGACCCAGTACTTC. Amino acid sequence: CASSATGGETQYF.

The chain is built from TRBV5-6 and TRBJ1-5; 9 bases align to TRBD1. Germline CDR1 and CDR2: SGHDT and YYEEEE. CDR3 length equals 15 residues. J gave up 0 bases and V 3 bases, and 1 base lay outside the gene matches. The CDR3 DNA reads TGTGCCAGCAGCTGGACAGGGGATAGCAATCAGCCCCAGCATTTT. Amino acid sequence: CASSWTGDSNQPQHF.

The chain joins TRBV11-2 to TRBJ2-1; 10 bases are a match to TRBD1. Looked up from germline, CDR1 is SGHAT and CDR2 is FQNNGV. This CDR3 contains 15 residues. V lost 5 bases and J lost 5; bases outside the gene matches: 6. CDR3 region: CASSLGGQGNNEQFF. CDR3 sequence (DNA): TGTGCCAGCAGCCTGGGGGGACAGGGGAACAATGAGCAGTTCTTC.